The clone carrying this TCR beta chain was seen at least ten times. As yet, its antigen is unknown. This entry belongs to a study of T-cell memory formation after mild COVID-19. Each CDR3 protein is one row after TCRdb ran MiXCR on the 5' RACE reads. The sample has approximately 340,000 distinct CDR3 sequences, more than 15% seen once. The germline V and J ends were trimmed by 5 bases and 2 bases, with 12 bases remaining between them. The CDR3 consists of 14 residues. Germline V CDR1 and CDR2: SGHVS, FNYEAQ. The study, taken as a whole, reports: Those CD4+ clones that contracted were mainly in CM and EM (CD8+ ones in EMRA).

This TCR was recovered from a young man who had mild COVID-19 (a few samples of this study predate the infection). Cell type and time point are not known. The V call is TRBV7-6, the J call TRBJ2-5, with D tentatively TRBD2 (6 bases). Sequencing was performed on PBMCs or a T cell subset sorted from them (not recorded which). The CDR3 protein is CASSIGTSQETQYF. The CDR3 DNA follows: TGTGCCAGCAGCATCGGGACTTCTCAAGAGACCCAGTACTTC.